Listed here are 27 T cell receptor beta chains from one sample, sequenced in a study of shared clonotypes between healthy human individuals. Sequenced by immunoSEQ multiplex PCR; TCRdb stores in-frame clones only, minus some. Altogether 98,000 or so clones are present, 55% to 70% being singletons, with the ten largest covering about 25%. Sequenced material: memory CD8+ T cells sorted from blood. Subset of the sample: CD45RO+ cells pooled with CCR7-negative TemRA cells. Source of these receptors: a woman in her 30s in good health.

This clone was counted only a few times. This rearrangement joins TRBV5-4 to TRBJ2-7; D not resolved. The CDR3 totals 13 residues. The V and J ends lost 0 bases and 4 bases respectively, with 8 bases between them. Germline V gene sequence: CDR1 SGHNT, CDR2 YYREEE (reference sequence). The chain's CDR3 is CASSLAPQYEQYF. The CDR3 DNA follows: TGTGCCAGCAGCTTGGCTCCCCAATACGAGCAGTACTTC. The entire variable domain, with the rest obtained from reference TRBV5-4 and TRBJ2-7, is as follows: ETGVTQSPTHLIKTRGQQVTLRCSSQSGHNTVSWYQQALGQGPQFIFQYYREEENGRGNFPPRFSGLQFPNYSSELNVNALELDDSALYLCASSLAPQYEQYFGPGTRLTVT.

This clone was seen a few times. CDR3 protein: CASSLDNLGTGRYGYTF. DNA of the CDR3: TGTGCCAGCAGCTTGGATAATCTCGGGACAGGACGTTATGGCTACACCTTC. This chain joins TRBV4-2 and TRBJ1-2, with 8 bases matching TRBD1. CDR1 and CDR2 from the germline V gene are LGHNA and YNFKEQ. CDR3 size: 17 residues. The V and J ends lost 5 bases and 5 bases, in that order; junction bases with no gene match: 16.

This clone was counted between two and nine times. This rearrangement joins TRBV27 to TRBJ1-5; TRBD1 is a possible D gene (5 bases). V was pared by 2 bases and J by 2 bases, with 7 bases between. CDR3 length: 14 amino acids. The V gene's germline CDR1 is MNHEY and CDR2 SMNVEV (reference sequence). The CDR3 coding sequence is TGTGCCAGCAGTTTAATCAGGGGCAATCAGCCCCAGCATTTT. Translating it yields CASSLIRGNQPQHF.

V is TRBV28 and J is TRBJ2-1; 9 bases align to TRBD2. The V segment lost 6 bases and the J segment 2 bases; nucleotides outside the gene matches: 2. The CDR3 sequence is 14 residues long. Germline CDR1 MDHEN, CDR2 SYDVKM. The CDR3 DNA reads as TGTGCCAGCAGCCAGCGGGAGGCCTACAATGAGCAGTTCTTC. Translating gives CASSQREAYNEQFF.

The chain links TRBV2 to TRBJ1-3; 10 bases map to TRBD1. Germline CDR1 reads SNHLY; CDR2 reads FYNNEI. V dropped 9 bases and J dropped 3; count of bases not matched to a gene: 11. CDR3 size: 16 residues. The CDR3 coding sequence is TGTGCCAGTCACGGGGGGACAGGGGTTCGTGGAAACACCATATATTTT. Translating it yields CASHGGTGVRGNTIYF.

CDR3 residues: CASSLERDEQFF. CDR3 bases: TGTGCCAGCAGCTTAGAGCGGGATGAGCAGTTCTTC. The rearrangement joins TRBV11-2 to TRBJ2-1; D perhaps matches TRBD2 (5 bases). From germline, CDR1 is SGHAT and CDR2 FQNNGV. The CDR3 extends over 12 amino acids. The V end was cut by 0 bases, the J end by 8 bases, with 5 bases between.

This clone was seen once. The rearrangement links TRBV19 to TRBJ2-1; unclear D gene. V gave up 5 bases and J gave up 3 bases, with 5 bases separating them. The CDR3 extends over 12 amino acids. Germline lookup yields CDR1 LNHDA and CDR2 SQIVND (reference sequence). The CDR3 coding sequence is TGTGCCAGTAGTGGCGGCTACAATGAGCAGTTCTTC. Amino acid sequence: CASSGGYNEQFF.

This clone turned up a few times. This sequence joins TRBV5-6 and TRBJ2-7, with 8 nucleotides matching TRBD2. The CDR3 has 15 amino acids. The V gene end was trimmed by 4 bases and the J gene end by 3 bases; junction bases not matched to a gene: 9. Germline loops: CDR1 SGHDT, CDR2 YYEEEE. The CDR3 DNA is TGTGCCAGCAGCGAGGCTACTAGCGGTTTCTACGAGCAGTACTTC. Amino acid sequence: CASSEATSGFYEQYF.

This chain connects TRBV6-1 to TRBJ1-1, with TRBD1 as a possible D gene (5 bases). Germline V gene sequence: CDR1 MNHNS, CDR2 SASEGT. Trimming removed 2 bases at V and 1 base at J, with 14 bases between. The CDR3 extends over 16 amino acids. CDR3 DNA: TGTGCCAGCAGTGAACTTGGTATTAGGGGGAACACTGAAGCTTTCTTT. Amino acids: CASSELGIRGNTEAFF.

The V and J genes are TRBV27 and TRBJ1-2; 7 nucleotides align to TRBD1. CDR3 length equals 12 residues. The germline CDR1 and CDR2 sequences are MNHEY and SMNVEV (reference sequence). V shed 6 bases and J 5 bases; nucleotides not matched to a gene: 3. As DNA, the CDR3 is TGTGCCAGCAGACAGGGGACGTATGGCTACACCTTC. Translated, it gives CASRQGTYGYTF.

The CDR3 DNA reads TGTGCCAGCAGGGGGCTGAGGTCTGGAAACACCATATATTTT. Residues: CASRGLRSGNTIYF. The chain is built from TRBV2 and TRBJ1-3; D is perhaps TRBD1 (5 bases). CDR1 and CDR2 (germline): SNHLY, FYNNEI. The CDR3 consists of 14 residues. V was shortened by 6 bases and J by 1 base, with 10 bases between the two germline ends.

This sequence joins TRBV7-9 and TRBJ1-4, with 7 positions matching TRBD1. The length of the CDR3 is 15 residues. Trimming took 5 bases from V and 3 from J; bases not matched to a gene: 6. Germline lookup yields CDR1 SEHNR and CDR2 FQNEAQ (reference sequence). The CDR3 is CASSHYTGANEKLFF. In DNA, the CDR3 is TGTGCCAGCAGCCATTACACAGGGGCTAATGAAAAACTGTTTTTT.

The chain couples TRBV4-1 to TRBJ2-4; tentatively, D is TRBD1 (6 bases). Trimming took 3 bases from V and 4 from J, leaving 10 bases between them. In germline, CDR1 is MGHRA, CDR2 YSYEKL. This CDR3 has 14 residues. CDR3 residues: CASSHPGQKNIQYF. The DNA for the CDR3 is TGCGCCAGCAGCCATCCCGGACAGAAAAACATTCAGTACTTC.

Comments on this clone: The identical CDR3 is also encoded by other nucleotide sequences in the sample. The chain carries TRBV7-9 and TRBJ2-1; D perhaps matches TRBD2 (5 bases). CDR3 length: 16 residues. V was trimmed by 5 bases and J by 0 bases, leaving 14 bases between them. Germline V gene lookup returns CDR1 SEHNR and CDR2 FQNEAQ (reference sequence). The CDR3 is CASSPPGGSSYNEQFF. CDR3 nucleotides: TGTGCCAGCAGCCCTCCCGGTGGGAGCTCCTACAATGAGCAGTTCTTC.

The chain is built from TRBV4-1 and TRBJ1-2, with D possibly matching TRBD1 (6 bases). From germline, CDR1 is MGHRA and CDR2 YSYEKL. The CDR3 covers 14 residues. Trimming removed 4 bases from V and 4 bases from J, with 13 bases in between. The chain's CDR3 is CASSPQGFTYGYTF. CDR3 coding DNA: TGCGCCAGCAGCCCCCAGGGGTTCACCTATGGCTACACCTTC.

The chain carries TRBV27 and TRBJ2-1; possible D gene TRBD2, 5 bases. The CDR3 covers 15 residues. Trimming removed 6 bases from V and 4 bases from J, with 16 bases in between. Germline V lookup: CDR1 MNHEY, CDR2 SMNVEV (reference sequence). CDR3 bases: TGTGCCAGCAGCCCCCTCGGGGAGCAGTACAATGAGCAGTTCTTC. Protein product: CASSPLGEQYNEQFF.

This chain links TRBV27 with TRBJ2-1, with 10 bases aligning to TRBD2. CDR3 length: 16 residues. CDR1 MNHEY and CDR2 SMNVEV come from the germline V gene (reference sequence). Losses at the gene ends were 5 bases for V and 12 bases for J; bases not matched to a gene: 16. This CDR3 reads CASSPSLLAGERRQFF. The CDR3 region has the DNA TGTGCCAGCAGTCCCTCCCTGCTAGCGGGAGAACGCCGGCAGTTCTTC.

DNA of the CDR3: TGTGCCAGCAGCGTAGGGGGGGCTCGTTCACCCCTCCACTTT. Amino acid sequence: CASSVGGARSPLHF. This chain links TRBV9 with TRBJ1-6, with D possibly matching TRBD1 (6 bases). Germline V lookup: CDR1 SGDLS, CDR2 YYNGEE. V lost 0 bases, J lost 9 bases, and 10 bases lay in between. The CDR3 runs 14 residues.

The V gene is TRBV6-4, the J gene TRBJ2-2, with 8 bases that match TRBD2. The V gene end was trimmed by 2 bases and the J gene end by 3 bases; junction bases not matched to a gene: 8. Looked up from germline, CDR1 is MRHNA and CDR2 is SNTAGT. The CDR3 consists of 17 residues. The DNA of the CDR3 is TGTGCCAGCAGTGACACAACCGTAGCGGGATACACCGGGGAGCTGTTTTTT. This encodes CASSDTTVAGYTGELFF.

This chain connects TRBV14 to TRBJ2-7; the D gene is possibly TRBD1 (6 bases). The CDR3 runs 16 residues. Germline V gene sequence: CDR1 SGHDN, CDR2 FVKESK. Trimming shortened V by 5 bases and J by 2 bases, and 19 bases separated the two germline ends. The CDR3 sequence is CASSAWTVSRPYEQYF. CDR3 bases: TGTGCCAGCAGCGCCTGGACAGTAAGCCGTCCCTACGAGCAGTACTTC.

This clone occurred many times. The CDR3 is CSVRDGGSYEQYF. Written as DNA, the CDR3 is TGCAGCGTACGGGACGGAGGTTCCTACGAGCAGTACTTC. This chain joins TRBV29-1 and TRBJ2-7, with D perhaps given as TRBD1 or TRBD2 (5 bases each). Germline V gene data show CDR1 as SQVTM and CDR2 as ANQGSEA. Between the trimmed V and J ends, which lost 6 bases and 1 base, there was a span of 13 bases. The CDR3 totals 13 residues.

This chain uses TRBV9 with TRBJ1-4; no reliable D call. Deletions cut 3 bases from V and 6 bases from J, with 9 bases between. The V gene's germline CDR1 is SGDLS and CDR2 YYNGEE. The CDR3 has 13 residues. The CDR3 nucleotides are TGTGCCAGCAGCGCCGCGGCCCATGAAAAACTGTTTTTT. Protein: CASSAAAHEKLFF.

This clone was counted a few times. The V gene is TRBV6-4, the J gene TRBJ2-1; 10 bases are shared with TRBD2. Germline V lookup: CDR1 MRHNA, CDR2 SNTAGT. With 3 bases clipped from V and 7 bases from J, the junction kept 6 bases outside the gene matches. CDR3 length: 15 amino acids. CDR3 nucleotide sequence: TGTGCCAGCAGTGAGTCTAGCGGGAGTAAGAATGAGCAGTTCTTC. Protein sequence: CASSESSGSKNEQFF.

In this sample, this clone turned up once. The CDR3 is CASSRDSFSNEQFF. The CDR3, as DNA: TGTGCCAGCAGTCGGGACTCCTTCTCCAATGAGCAGTTCTTC. This chain links TRBV6-5 with TRBJ2-1, with D tentatively TRBD2 (6 bases). The CDR3 sequence is 14 residues long. Germline assignment: CDR1 MNHEY and CDR2 SVGAGI. V dropped 5 bases and J dropped 6 bases, with 14 bases sitting between them.

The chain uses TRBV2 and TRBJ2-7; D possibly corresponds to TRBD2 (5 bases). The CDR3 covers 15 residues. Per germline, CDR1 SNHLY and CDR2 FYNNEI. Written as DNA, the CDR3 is TGTGCTGTCGCCCCCGGCGACTACAGAATCTACGAGCAGTACTTC. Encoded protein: CAVAPGDYRIYEQYF.

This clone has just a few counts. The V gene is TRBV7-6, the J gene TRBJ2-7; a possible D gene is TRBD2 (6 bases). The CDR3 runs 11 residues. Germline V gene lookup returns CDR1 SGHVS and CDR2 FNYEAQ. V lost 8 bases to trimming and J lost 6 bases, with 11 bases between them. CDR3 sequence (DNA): TGTGCCAGCGGGCGGGGCCGCGAGCAGTACTTC. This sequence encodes CASGRGREQYF.

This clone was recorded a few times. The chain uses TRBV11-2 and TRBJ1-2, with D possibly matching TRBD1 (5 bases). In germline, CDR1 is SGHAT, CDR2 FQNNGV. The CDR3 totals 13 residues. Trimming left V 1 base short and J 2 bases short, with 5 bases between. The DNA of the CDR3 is TGTGCCAGCAGCTTAGGGACAAACTATGGCTACACCTTC. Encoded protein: CASSLGTNYGYTF.